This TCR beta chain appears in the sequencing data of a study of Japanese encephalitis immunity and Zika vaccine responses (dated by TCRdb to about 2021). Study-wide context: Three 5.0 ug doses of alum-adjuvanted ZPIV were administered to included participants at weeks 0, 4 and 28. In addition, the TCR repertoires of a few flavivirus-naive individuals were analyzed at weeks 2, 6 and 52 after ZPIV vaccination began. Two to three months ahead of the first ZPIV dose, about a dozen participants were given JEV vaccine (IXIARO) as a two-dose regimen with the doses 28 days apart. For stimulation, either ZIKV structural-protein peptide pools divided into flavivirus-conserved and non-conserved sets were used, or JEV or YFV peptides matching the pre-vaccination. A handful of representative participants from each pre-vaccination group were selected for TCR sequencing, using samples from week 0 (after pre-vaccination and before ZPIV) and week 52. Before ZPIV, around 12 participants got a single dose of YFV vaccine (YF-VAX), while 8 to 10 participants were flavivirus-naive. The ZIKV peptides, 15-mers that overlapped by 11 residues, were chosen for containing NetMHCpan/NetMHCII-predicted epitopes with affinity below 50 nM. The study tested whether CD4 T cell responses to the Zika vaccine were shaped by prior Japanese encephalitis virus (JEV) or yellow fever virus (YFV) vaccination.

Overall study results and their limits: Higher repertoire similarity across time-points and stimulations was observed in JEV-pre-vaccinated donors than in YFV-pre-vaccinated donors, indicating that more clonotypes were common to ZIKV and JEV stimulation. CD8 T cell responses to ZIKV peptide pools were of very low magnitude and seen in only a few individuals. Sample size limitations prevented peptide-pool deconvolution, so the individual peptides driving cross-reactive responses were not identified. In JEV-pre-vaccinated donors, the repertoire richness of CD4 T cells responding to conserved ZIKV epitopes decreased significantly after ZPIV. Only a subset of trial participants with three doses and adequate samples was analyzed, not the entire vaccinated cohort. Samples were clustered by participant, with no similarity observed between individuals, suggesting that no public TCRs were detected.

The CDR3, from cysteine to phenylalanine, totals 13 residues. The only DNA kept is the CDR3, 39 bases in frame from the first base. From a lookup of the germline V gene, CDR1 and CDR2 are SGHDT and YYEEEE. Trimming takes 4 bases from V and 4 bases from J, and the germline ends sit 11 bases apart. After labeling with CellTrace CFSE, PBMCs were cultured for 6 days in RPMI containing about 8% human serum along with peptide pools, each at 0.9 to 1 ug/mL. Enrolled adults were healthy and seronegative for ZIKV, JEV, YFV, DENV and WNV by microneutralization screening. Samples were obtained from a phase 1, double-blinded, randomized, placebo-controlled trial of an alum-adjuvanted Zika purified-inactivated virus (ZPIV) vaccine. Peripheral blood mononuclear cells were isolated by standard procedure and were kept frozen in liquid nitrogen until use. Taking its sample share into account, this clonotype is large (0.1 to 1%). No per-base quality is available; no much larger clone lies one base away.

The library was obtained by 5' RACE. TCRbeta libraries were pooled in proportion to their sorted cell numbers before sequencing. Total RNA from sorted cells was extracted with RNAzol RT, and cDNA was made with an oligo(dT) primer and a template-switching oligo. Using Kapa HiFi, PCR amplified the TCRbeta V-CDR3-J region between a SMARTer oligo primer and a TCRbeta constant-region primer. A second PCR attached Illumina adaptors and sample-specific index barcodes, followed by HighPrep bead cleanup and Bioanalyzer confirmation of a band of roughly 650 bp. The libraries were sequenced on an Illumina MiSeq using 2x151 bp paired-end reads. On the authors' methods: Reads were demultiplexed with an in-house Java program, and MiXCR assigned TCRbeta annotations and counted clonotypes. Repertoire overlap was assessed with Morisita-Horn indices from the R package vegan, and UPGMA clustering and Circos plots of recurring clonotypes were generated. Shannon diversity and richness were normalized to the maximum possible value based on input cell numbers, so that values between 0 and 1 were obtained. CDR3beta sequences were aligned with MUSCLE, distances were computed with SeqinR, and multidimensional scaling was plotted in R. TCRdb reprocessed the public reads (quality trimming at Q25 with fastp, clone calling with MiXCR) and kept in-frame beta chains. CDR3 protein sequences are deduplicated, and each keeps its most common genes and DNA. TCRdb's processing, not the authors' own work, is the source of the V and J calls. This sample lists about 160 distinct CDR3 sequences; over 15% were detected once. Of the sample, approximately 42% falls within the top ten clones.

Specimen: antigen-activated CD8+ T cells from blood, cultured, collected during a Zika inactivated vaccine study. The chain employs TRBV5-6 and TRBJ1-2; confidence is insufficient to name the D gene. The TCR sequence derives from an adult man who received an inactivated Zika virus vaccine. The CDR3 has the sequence CASSPAQLYGYTF. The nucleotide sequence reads TGTGCCAGCAGCCCGGCGCAGCTCTATGGCTACACCTTC.